This record covers a single T cell receptor beta chain. TCRdb keeps only in-frame clones here, not all; method: immunoSEQ multiplex PCR. The table shows about 84,000 clones, with around 97% occurring only once. This sample stems from a study of technical replicates of blood from a handful of donors. The germline V gene has CDR1 SNHLY and CDR2 FYNNEI. The V segment lost 7 bases and the J segment 3 bases; nucleotides outside the gene matches: 13. The length of the CDR3 is 17 residues. The sample taken for sequencing was T cells isolated from PBMCs. The receptor's source is a human donor in good health. The rearrangement uses TRBV2 and TRBJ1-2; 11 bases are shared with TRBD1. CDR3 in amino acids: CASTNGQGASPDYGYTF. The DNA for the CDR3 is TGTGCCAGCACAAATGGACAGGGGGCTTCTCCCGACTATGGCTACACCTTC. Looking up the rest from reference TRBV2 and TRBJ1-2 gives the full variable domain: EPEVTQTPSHQVTQMGQEVILRCVPISNHLYFYWYRQILGQKVEFLVSFYNNEISEKSEIFDDQFSVERPDGSNFTLKIRSTKLEDSAMYFCASTNGQGASPDYGYTFGSGTRLTVV.